The sequence of this T cell receptor (beta chain) was determined in a study of OX40 agonist ivuxolimab in advanced cancers. For the study in its entirety: The costimulatory receptor OX40 (CD134) was targeted by ivuxolimab, a fully human IgG2 agonistic monoclonal antibody. Intravenous ivuxolimab was administered to patients every 2 weeks at six dose levels: 0.01, 0.1, 0.3, 1.5, 3 and 10 mg/kg. Of the 50 to 55 dose-escalation patients, hepatocellular carcinoma was present in about 20, melanoma in around 15, renal cell carcinoma in 9 and head and neck cancer in 9. The dose-escalation cohort was 82.7% male with a mean age of approximately 60 years, ranging from about 20 to 80. Patients were allowed to have had prior anti-PD-1, anti-PD-L1 or anti-CTLA-4 therapy, and 30% to 50% of the dose-escalation patients had previously received checkpoint inhibitors. Partial responses occurred in three dose-escalation patients: two with cutaneous melanoma and one with hepatocellular carcinoma. Peripheral TCRbeta sequencing aimed to test whether ivuxolimab altered TCR sequence diversity and caused clonal T-cell expansion. The monotherapy dose-escalation portion (N ≈ 57 patients) of the phase I ivuxolimab trial is reported in the paper.

A note on this clone: Its antigen remains undetermined. Per-base quality was not reported, and no clone a single base away is much larger than it.

The trial excluded patients who had a history of autoimmune disease or who were on systemic immunosuppression. In every dose cohort, peripheral blood was drawn for TCR sequencing at baseline, cycle 4 day 1, and cycle 7 day 1. Samples were obtained from an open-label, multicenter, first-in-human phase I dose-escalation trial of ivuxolimab. Adults with locally advanced or metastatic melanoma, renal cell carcinoma, hepatocellular carcinoma or head and neck squamous cell carcinoma were enrolled in the trial. Before TCR sequencing, CD4+ and CD8+ T cells were separately sorted from peripheral blood. The CDR3 sequence holds 16 residues, the cysteine and phenylalanine included. The DNA shown is the 48-base CDR3, in frame from base 1. Via the germline V gene, CDR1 is SGHTA and CDR2 FQGNSA. Trimming removed 5 bases from V and 7 bases from J; the gene matches leave 9 bases unexplained. For sequencing of the TCRbeta CDR3 region, genomic DNA was extracted from the sorted cells. The immunoSEQ Assay was used to sequence the TCRbeta CDR3 regions. Imported from immuneACCESS, the table was reduced by TCRdb to in-frame sequences with V and J called. These copies leave out some clones; in studies compared against another copy, an unresolved V gene accounts for under half, and the cause of the remainder is not known. The sample contains 95,000 to 100,000 clones, about 92% of them found a single time. About 1.6% of the sample lies in the top ten.

Overall study outcomes, separate from this receptor: In the 0.1-3.0 mg/kg groups, partial responders were among the patients with the lowest normalized peripheral clonal expansion, particularly in CD8+ T cells. Low levels of normalized T-cell clonal expansion were also seen in some nonresponding patients. Which antigens the clonally expanded peripheral T cells were specific for was not determined. Clonal expansion of both CD4+ and CD8+ blood T cells was observed from baseline to week 6 at doses 0.1 to 3.0 mg/kg. After ivuxolimab, expanded clones were on average more numerous among CD8+ T cells than among CD4+ T cells.

This TCR derives from an adult with an advanced solid tumor such as melanoma, head and neck, liver or kidney cancer. Source: CD4+ or CD8+ T cells sorted from blood, taken in a trial of the OX40 agonist ivuxolimab. Here the chain combines TRBV7-2 and TRBJ2-1, with 12 bases in between that match TRBD2. The DNA sequence is given as TGTGCCAGCAGCCCAAGACTAGCGGGAGTCATGAATGAGCAGTTCTTC. Its protein is CASSPRLAGVMNEQFF.